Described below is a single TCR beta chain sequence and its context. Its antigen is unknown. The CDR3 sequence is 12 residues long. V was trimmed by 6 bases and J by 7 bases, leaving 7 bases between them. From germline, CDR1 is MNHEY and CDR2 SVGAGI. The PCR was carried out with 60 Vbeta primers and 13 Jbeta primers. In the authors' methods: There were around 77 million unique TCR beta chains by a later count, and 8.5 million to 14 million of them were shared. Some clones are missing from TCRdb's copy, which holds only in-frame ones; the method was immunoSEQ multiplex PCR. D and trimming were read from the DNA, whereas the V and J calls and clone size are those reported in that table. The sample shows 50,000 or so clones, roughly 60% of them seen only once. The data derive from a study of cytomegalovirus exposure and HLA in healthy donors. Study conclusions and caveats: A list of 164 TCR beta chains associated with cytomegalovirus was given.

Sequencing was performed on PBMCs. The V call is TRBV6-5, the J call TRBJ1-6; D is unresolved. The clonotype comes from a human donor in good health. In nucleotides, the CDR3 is TGTGCCAGCAGGGACTTCAATTCACCCCTCCACTTT. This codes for CASRDFNSPLHF.